This T cell receptor beta chain was obtained from a study of metastatic and nonmetastatic thyroid tumors. Germline loops: CDR1 SGHRS, CDR2 YFSETQ. There are 14 residues in the CDR3. To note about this clone: One junction end disagrees with the germline gene, perhaps due to a read error.

TCRdb reprocessed the PCR reads via MiXCR. The sample lists about 19,000 clones, approximately 17% occurring once. Every patient underwent thyroid surgery untreated. The chain carries TRBV5-1 and TRBJ1-4; possible D gene TRBD1, 6 bases. Sequencing was done on a sample of blood. The sequence came from a male donor with papillary thyroid cancer or a benign thyroid nodule (not recorded which). Some clones in this sample may be carry-over from other donors' samples. The DNA of the CDR3 is TGCGCCAGCAGTCGGACGACAGGCACTGAAAAAGTGTTTTTT. It translates to CASSRTTGTEKVFF.